What follows are 10 T cell receptor beta chains derived from one specimen sequenced in a study of vaccination effects on CD4 cells after COVID-19 (dated by TCRdb to between 2020 and 2023). Libraries were built with the immunoSEQ multiplex PCR assay. This immuneACCESS table, as held by TCRdb, lists in-frame sequences with V and J called but not all clones. Of the missing ones, under half trace to an unresolved V gene in checked studies; the others have no known cause. The sample has around 14,000 clones on record, 72% of them singletons. Roughly 9.9% of the sample is taken by the ten largest. The ViraFEST assay stimulated PBMC with viral peptide pools and then used TCR sequencing to identify antigen-specific CD4+ T cell clonotypes by expansion. After around ten days of culture, CD4+ T cells were isolated with the EasySep CD4+ T cell isolation kit. Participants received two doses of either the BNT162b2 or the mRNA-1273 mRNA SARS-CoV-2 vaccine.

These receptors' targets are unknown. The sequencing here drew on CD4+ T cells from PBMCs cultured with SARS-CoV-2 spike peptides, taken after COVID-19 vaccination. Interpreted using the paper, the cell subset or site label stands for: SARS-CoV-2 spike overlapping peptide pool stimulation. Receptors originate from a human donor who received a COVID-19 vaccine.

This clone is medium-sized in the sample. V and J are TRBV18 and TRBJ1-2, with TRBD1 matching over 8 bases. Per the germline V gene, CDR1 is KGHSH and CDR2 is LQKENI. J gave up 3 bases and V 3 bases, and 0 bases lay outside the gene matches. The CDR3 totals 13 residues. CDR3 bases: TGTGCCAGCTCACCGGGACAGGACTATGGCTACACCTTC. Its protein product is CASSPGQDYGYTF.

CDR3 nucleotides: TGTGCCAGCAGCCGGGACAACCAAGAGACCCAGTACTTC. This translates into CASSRDNQETQYF. The chain uses TRBV11-2 and TRBJ2-5, with D possibly matching TRBD1 (6 bases). Germline V gene lookup returns CDR1 SGHAT and CDR2 FQNNGV. The CDR3 is 13 amino acids. Trimming removed 5 bases from V and 0 bases from J, with 7 bases in between.

The chain employs TRBV3-1 (or the pseudogene TRBV3-2) and TRBJ1-4; 7 positions match TRBD1. Looked up from germline, CDR1 is LGHDT and CDR2 is YNNKEL (reference sequence). The CDR3 is 13 amino acids. V shed 8 bases, J shed 8 bases, and the junction held 8 bases outside the gene matches. The CDR3 nucleotides are TGTGCCAGCTGCGTGGGGACAGACGAAAAACTGTTTTTT. This sequence encodes CASCVGTDEKLFF.

In this sample, this clone turned up once. This chain joins TRBV29-1 and TRBJ2-3; D call uncertain. V dropped 2 bases and J dropped 5 bases, with 8 bases sitting between them. In germline, CDR1 is SQVTM, CDR2 ANQGSEA. This CDR3 contains 12 residues. Written as DNA, the CDR3 is TGCAGCGTTGAAAGACCAAGAGATACGCAGTATTTT. As protein: CSVERPRDTQYF.

The V call is TRBV19, the J call TRBJ2-2, with a weak D call TRBD2 (6 bases). The germline V and J ends were trimmed by 7 bases and 5 bases, with 20 bases remaining between them. Germline CDR1 LNHDA, CDR2 SQIVND (reference sequence). This CDR3 region has 16 residues. This CDR3 is CASTRRGILRTGELFF. As DNA, the CDR3 is TGTGCCAGTACACGACGGGGGATCCTCAGAACCGGGGAGCTGTTTTTT.

Only a few counts were recorded for this clone. The chain joins TRBV27 to TRBJ1-1, with 9 bases that match TRBD1. V was clipped by 4 bases and J by 7 bases; unmatched bases: 7. Germline V lookup: CDR1 MNHEY, CDR2 SMNVEV (reference sequence). This CDR3 comprises 14 residues. CDR3 nucleotide sequence: TGTGCCAGCAGTTCCCGCCCGGGACAGGGTGAAGCTTTCTTT. Amino acid sequence: CASSSRPGQGEAFF.

V and J are TRBV14 and TRBJ1-4; unclear D gene. V was pared by 5 bases and J by 4 bases, with 11 bases between. Germline V gives CDR1 SGHDN, CDR2 FVKESK. CDR3 length: 14 residues. The CDR3 is CASSTGPYNEKLFF. CDR3 coding DNA: TGTGCCAGCAGCACCGGGCCTTATAATGAAAAACTGTTTTTT.

The V and J genes are TRBV18 and TRBJ1-2; D unclear. The CDR3 is 12 residues long. V was clipped by 3 bases and J by 8 bases, with 10 bases between them. Germline CDR1 is KGHSH and CDR2 is LQKENI. The CDR3 is CASSPGVVGYTF. CDR3 coding DNA: TGTGCCAGCTCACCCGGGGTCGTCGGCTACACCTTC.

The rearrangement links TRBV12-3 or TRBV12-4 to TRBJ2-7; no firm D call. The CDR3 spans 11 residues. Trimming pared 2 bases from V and 3 bases from J, leaving 2 bases between. The CDR3 DNA is TGTGCCAGCAGTTTACACTACGAGCAGTACTTC. It translates to CASSLHYEQYF.

There are a few counts of this clone. The V and J genes are TRBV3-1 (or the pseudogene TRBV3-2) and TRBJ1-5; D remains ambiguous. The germline V gene has CDR1 LGHDT and CDR2 YNNKEL (reference sequence). CDR3 length: 11 residues. Trimming shortened V by 8 bases and J by 11 bases, and 13 bases separated the two germline ends. CDR3 sequence (DNA): TGTGCCAGCGGGGATCTAGTGGCCCAGCATTTT. Residues: CASGDLVAQHF.